Each of the 14 T cell receptor beta chains below was sequenced from the same sample in a study of blood T cell repertoires in COVID-19. Generated by immunoSEQ multiplex PCR, the TCRdb table keeps only in-frame clones and is missing some. The sample holds 40,000 to 50,000 clones, roughly nine tenths seen once. Sequencing was done on a sample of peripheral blood. All receptors come from a human donor in a cohort sampled during active COVID-19.

The chain joins TRBV19 to TRBJ2-5, with D possibly being TRBD2 (6 bases). Trimming cost V 1 base and J 3 bases, with 15 bases left between them. The length of the CDR3 is 16 residues. Germline assignment: CDR1 LNHDA and CDR2 SQIVND (reference sequence). CDR3 nucleotides: TGTGCCAGTAGTATAGGCCCGGGACTGGCAAAAGAGACCCAGTACTTC. Translated: CASSIGPGLAKETQYF.

The chain is built from TRBV19 and TRBJ2-7; D is possibly TRBD2 (7 bases). The CDR3 consists of 14 residues. Germline lookup yields CDR1 LNHDA and CDR2 SQIVND (reference sequence). Trimming pared 5 bases from V and 2 bases from J, leaving 13 bases between. The CDR3 loop reads CASSPRGGTYEQYF. The CDR3 DNA follows: TGTGCCAGTAGTCCGAGGGGGGGGACCTACGAGCAGTACTTC.

V usage is TRBV2 and J usage is TRBJ2-5; 7 positions agree with TRBD1. CDR1 SNHLY and CDR2 FYNNEI come from the germline V gene. The CDR3 is 14 residues long. J lost 0 bases, V lost 7 bases, and 5 bases had no gene match. The CDR3 spells CASTRDSYQETQYF. The CDR3 DNA reads TGTGCCAGCACCAGGGACAGCTACCAAGAGACCCAGTACTTC. The full variable domain, rest sourced from reference TRBV2 and TRBJ2-5, is EPEVTQTPSHQVTQMGQEVILRCVPISNHLYFYWYRQILGQKVEFLVSFYNNEISEKSEIFDDQFSVERPDGSNFTLKIRSTKLEDSAMYFCASTRDSYQETQYFGPGTRLLVL.

V gene TRBV12-3 or TRBV12-4 combines with J gene TRBJ1-2; 7 bases match TRBD1. J was trimmed by 2 bases and V by 5 bases; bases with no gene match: 2. CDR3 size: 13 residues. For the CDR3, the DNA is TGTGCCAGCAGTCGACAGGGAAACTATGGCTACACCTTC. It encodes CASSRQGNYGYTF.

This clone was found once. This chain links TRBV6-1 with TRBJ2-1; 7 bases agree with TRBD1. This CDR3 is built from 15 residues. Germline V CDR1 and CDR2: MNHNS, SASEGT. With 1 base clipped from V and 5 bases from J, the junction kept 5 bases outside the gene matches. This CDR3 reads CASSEGQGPHNEQFF. The DNA for the CDR3 is TGTGCCAGCAGTGAAGGACAGGGCCCCCACAATGAGCAGTTCTTC.

The chain combines TRBV15 with TRBJ2-3; unclear D gene. Deletions cut 5 bases from V and 6 bases from J, with 9 bases between. The CDR3 loop spans 12 amino acids. The germline CDR1 and CDR2 sequences are LNHNV and YYDKDF (reference sequence). In nucleotides, the CDR3 is TGTGCCACCAGCCCAGACGGGGATACGCAGTATTTT. It yields the protein CATSPDGDTQYF. Supplemented by reference TRBV15 and TRBJ2-3, the full variable domain reads DAMVIQNPRYQVTQFGKPVTLSCSQTLNHNVMYWYQQKSSQAPKLLFHYYDKDFNNEADTPDNFQSRRPNTSFCFLDIRSPGLGDTAMYLCATSPDGDTQYFGPGTRLTVL.

The CDR3 loop is CASSSQWGDEKLFF. DNA for the CDR3: TGTGCCAGCAGCTCACAGTGGGGGGATGAAAAACTGTTTTTT. The chain carries TRBV7-2 and TRBJ1-4, with D tentatively TRBD1 (5 bases). The CDR3 is 14 amino acids. CDR1 is SGHTA, CDR2 FQGNSA, per germline. V was clipped by 4 bases and J by 6 bases, with 12 bases between them.

This clone appeared once. The rearrangement uses TRBV15 and TRBJ2-7; D not certain. The CDR3 covers 12 residues. Germline V gene data show CDR1 as LNHNV and CDR2 as YYDKDF (reference sequence). V lost 2 bases to trimming and J lost 4 bases, with 6 bases between them. For the CDR3, the DNA is TGTGCCACCAGCAGAACACAATACGAGCAGTACTTC. This sequence encodes CATSRTQYEQYF.

This clone has only a few counts. The chain uses TRBV2 and TRBJ1-5; TRBD1 matches 9 bases. The V gene end was trimmed by 6 bases and the J gene end by 7 bases; junction bases not matched to a gene: 7. This CDR3 has 14 residues. In germline, CDR1 is SNHLY, CDR2 FYNNEI. The DNA for the CDR3 is TGTGCCAGCAGAGCACAGGGGGCAGGACAGCCCCAGCATTTT. This encodes CASRAQGAGQPQHF.

This clone was seen a single time. The chain carries TRBV2 and TRBJ2-7; 10 bases map to TRBD1. CDR1 SNHLY and CDR2 FYNNEI come from the germline V gene. The CDR3 has 15 amino acids. Trimming at V came to 7 bases and at J to 6 bases, leaving 12 bases not matched to a gene. In nucleotides, the CDR3 is TGTGCCAGCACCGCAACCGGGACAGGGGTCTCCGAGCAGTACTTC. Protein product: CASTATGTGVSEQYF.

The chain carries TRBV23-1 and TRBJ2-7; D is unclear. TRBV23-1 has ORF status, its function being uncertain. This CDR3 spans 13 amino acids. Trimming stripped 0 bases from V and 5 bases from J, with 8 bases between. The CDR3 spells CASSQSYGDEQYV. In nucleotides, the CDR3 is TGCGCCAGCAGTCAATCGTACGGAGACGAGCAGTACGTC.

The V and J genes are TRBV15 and TRBJ2-1, with TRBD2 as a possible D gene (5 bases). CDR1 LNHNV and CDR2 YYDKDF come from the germline V gene (reference sequence). V lost 4 bases, J lost 4 bases, and 14 bases lay in between. The length of the CDR3 is 15 residues. CDR3 sequence: CATSTGTRGYNEQFF. The CDR3, as DNA: TGTGCCACCAGCACGGGAACTCGGGGATACAATGAGCAGTTCTTC.

This rearrangement joins TRBV18 to TRBJ1-1, with 8 bases that match TRBD1. This CDR3 region has 15 residues. Looked up from germline, CDR1 is KGHSH and CDR2 is LQKENI. Trimming removed 4 bases from V and 1 base from J; junction bases left unmatched: 5. CDR3 amino acids: CASSHNQGANTEAFF. CDR3 nucleotides: TGTGCCAGCTCACATAATCAGGGGGCGAACACTGAAGCTTTCTTT.

The gene calls are TRBV29-1 and TRBJ2-7; 7 bases fit TRBD2. Germline CDR1 is SQVTM and CDR2 is ANQGSEA. The CDR3 totals 15 residues. V gave up 7 bases and J gave up 5 bases; unmatched junction bases: 17. The CDR3 here is CSASWGGGPGNEQYF. In DNA form, the CDR3 reads TGCAGCGCCTCCTGGGGGGGAGGGCCCGGAAACGAGCAGTACTTC.